Each of the 19 T cell receptor beta chains below was sequenced from the same sample in a study of shared T cell receptors in the human thymus. TCRdb's copy holds only in-frame clones and misses some; the assay was immunoSEQ multiplex PCR. The sample lists 540,000 or so clones; 70% to 80% were seen once. The data were also submitted as part of a second study, on human thymus T cells.

The sample was thymocytes. These receptor sequences come from a boy under three years old with a congenital heart defect.

V and J are TRBV6-1 and TRBJ2-7; TRBD1 aligns across 9 bases. With 0 bases clipped from V and 5 bases from J, the junction kept 5 bases outside the gene matches. CDR3 size: 15 residues. Germline lookup yields CDR1 MNHNS and CDR2 SASEGT. CDR3 DNA: TGTGCCAGCAGTGAAGCCCGGGGACAGGGCAACGAGCAGTACTTC. It translates to CASSEARGQGNEQYF.

The chain uses TRBV4-3 and TRBJ2-3; TRBD2 matches 12 bases. The CDR3 spans 19 residues. The V segment lost 4 bases and the J segment 1 base; nucleotides outside the gene matches: 12. Germline V lookup: CDR1 LGHNA, CDR2 YSLEER. The CDR3 coding sequence is TGCGCCAGCAGCCGCCTCCCCCCGACTAGCGGGAGTGGCACAGATACGCAGTATTTT. Protein sequence: CASSRLPPTSGSGTDTQYF.

V and J are TRBV19 and TRBJ1-2, with 8 bases matching TRBD1. The CDR3 has 15 amino acids. Losses at the gene ends were 4 bases for V and 4 bases for J; bases not matched to a gene: 8. The germline gives CDR1 LNHDA, CDR2 SQIVND (reference sequence). The DNA of the CDR3 is TGTGCCAGTAGTAGCTACAGGGGGTCCCCCTATGGCTACACCTTC. Amino acid sequence: CASSSYRGSPYGYTF.

The chain is built from TRBV5-1 and TRBJ2-3; 8 positions match TRBD1. CDR3 size: 15 residues. Germline CDR1 SGHRS, CDR2 YFSETQ. V dropped 4 bases and J dropped 4; count of bases not matched to a gene: 8. The CDR3 DNA is TGCGCCAGCAGCACCGGGACAGGTGATTCAGATACGCAGTATTTT. Its translation is CASSTGTGDSDTQYF.

The chain recombines TRBV29-1 with TRBJ2-5; tentative D call: TRBD2 (6 bases). The V end lost 2 bases, the J end lost 5 bases, and 12 bases lay between the germline ends. Germline-derived CDR1 and CDR2 are SQVTM and ANQGSEA. This CDR3 is built from 13 residues. CDR3 residues: CSVEFGSGETQYF. The CDR3 DNA is TGCAGCGTTGAATTCGGGAGCGGGGAGACCCAGTACTTC.

V gene TRBV9 combines with J gene TRBJ1-4; 7 bases match TRBD1. The V gene's germline CDR1 is SGDLS and CDR2 YYNGEE. J lost 0 bases, V lost 0 bases, and 8 bases had no gene match. The CDR3 has 18 amino acids. CDR3 sequence (DNA): TGTGCCAGCAGCGTAGGGACAGGCTCAGCCCCAACTAATGAAAAACTGTTTTTT. Translating gives CASSVGTGSAPTNEKLFF.

V and J are TRBV28 and TRBJ2-7; D gene unclear. Germline lookup yields CDR1 MDHEN and CDR2 SYDVKM. The V gene lost 5 bases and the J gene lost 3 bases, with 14 bases spanning the gap. The length of the CDR3 is 14 residues. Written as DNA, the CDR3 is TGTGCCAGCAGTCTCGACTTGGGTGACTACGAGCAGTACTTC. Protein: CASSLDLGDYEQYF.

The rearrangement uses TRBV4-2 and TRBJ2-5; D perhaps matches TRBD1 (5 bases). The germline V gene encodes CDR1 LGHNA and CDR2 YNFKEQ. V shed 0 bases and J shed 5 bases, with 7 bases lying between them. CDR3 length equals 13 residues. DNA of the CDR3: TGTGCCAGCAGCCAAGAAAAGGGGGAGACCCAGTACTTC. It codes for CASSQEKGETQYF.

This chain connects TRBV27 to TRBJ2-1, with TRBD1 matching over 11 bases. CDR3 length: 17 residues. The germline V gene has CDR1 MNHEY and CDR2 SMNVEV (reference sequence). The trim removed 5 bases at V and 5 bases at J, leaving 11 bases unmatched. DNA for the CDR3: TGTGCCAGCAGTCAGGGGACAGGGGGAAACTCAAACAATGAGCAGTTCTTC. Its translation: CASSQGTGGNSNNEQFF.

This chain's CDR3 is CSAGDRFSGANVLTF. The CDR3 DNA is TGCAGCGCCGGAGACAGGTTCTCTGGGGCCAACGTCCTGACTTTC. The chain combines TRBV29-1 with TRBJ2-6, with TRBD1 as a possible D gene (6 bases). The CDR3 has 15 amino acids. Germline CDR1 and CDR2: SQVTM and ANQGSEA. The germline V and J ends were trimmed by 7 bases and 0 bases, with 13 bases remaining between them.

The V call is TRBV4-3, the J call TRBJ2-7; 10 bases match TRBD1. The CDR3 has 15 amino acids. The germline gives CDR1 LGHNA, CDR2 YSLEER. V was pared by 4 bases and J by 4 bases, with 7 bases of the junction left unmatched. The CDR3 here is CASSPRQGARYEQYF. The CDR3 DNA reads TGCGCCAGCAGCCCAAGACAGGGGGCGCGGTACGAGCAGTACTTC.

The V call is TRBV4-1, the J call TRBJ2-7, with D uncertain. The CDR3 runs to 16 residues. CDR1 and CDR2 from the germline V gene are MGHRA and YSYEKL. V lost 1 base and J 3 bases, leaving 16 bases between the germline ends. CDR3 region: CASSQGPRSPDYEQYF. The CDR3, as DNA: TGCGCCAGCAGCCAAGGTCCCCGTAGCCCAGACTACGAGCAGTACTTC.

The V and J genes are TRBV6-5 and TRBJ1-1, with D possibly matching TRBD1 (6 bases). Between the trimmed V and J ends, which lost 5 bases and 0 bases, there was a span of 13 bases. Germline V lookup: CDR1 MNHEY, CDR2 SVGAGI. CDR3 length: 15 residues. Here the CDR3 DNA reads TGTGCCAGCAGTAAAGGGGGACGGATGAACACTGAAGCTTTCTTT. Protein sequence: CASSKGGRMNTEAFF.

J is TRBJ2-3 and V is TRBV21-1; the DNA was not compared with TRBD2, the D call given in the table. TRBV21-1 constitutes a pseudogene. CDR3 length: 18 amino acids. The CDR3 here is CASSTSTGAEAGTDTQYF. CDR3 nucleotide sequence: TGTGCCAGCAGCACCTCGACCGGAGCGGAGGCGGGCACAGATACGCAGTATTTT.

This chain connects TRBV7-9 to TRBJ2-4, with D maybe TRBD2 (6 bases). The CDR3 extends over 19 amino acids. CDR1 and CDR2 (germline): SEHNR, FQNEAQ (reference sequence). The V gene lost 0 bases and the J gene lost 0 bases, with 18 bases spanning the gap. CDR3 nucleotides: TGTGCCAGCAGCTTAGCTTATTTTGGAGGGTCCCTAGCCAAAAACATTCAGTACTTC. Translating gives CASSLAYFGGSLAKNIQYF.

The chain carries TRBV27 and TRBJ1-3; 10 bases are shared with TRBD1. The CDR3 loop spans 16 amino acids. Germline loops: CDR1 MNHEY, CDR2 SMNVEV (reference sequence). Trimming cost V 5 bases and J 7 bases; bases outside gene matches: 11. For the CDR3, the DNA is TGTGCCAGCAGTCCCTCCCCCGACAGGGGGCGGAACACCATATATTTT. This translates into CASSPSPDRGRNTIYF.

This chain connects TRBV28 to TRBJ2-7, with D possibly TRBD2 on 6 matching bases. V lost 6 bases and J lost 1, with 19 bases in between. CDR1 MDHEN and CDR2 SYDVKM come from the germline V gene. The CDR3 runs 16 residues. This CDR3 reads CASSPPLARTSYEQYF. In DNA form, the CDR3 reads TGTGCCAGCAGCCCGCCCCTAGCGCGTACGTCCTACGAGCAGTACTTC.

This clone has a handful of counts. The rearrangement joins TRBV19 to TRBJ1-1; a weak D match, TRBD1 (6 bases). Trimming took off 4 bases at V and 4 bases at J, with 13 bases between the two ends. CDR3 size: 14 residues. Germline CDR1 LNHDA, CDR2 SQIVND (reference sequence). The CDR3 DNA is TGTGCCAGTAGTACCCTCGTCAGGGGCACTGAAGCTTTCTTT. Amino acid sequence: CASSTLVRGTEAFF. The full variable domain, rest sourced from reference TRBV19 and TRBJ1-1, is DGGITQSPKYLFRKEGQNVTLSCEQNLNHDAMYWYRQDPGQGLRLIYYSQIVNDFQKGDIAEGYSVSREKKESFPLTVTSAQKNPTAFYLCASSTLVRGTEAFFGQGTRLTVV.

The chain recombines TRBV25-1 with TRBJ2-7; no definite D call. The CDR3 length is 14 residues. Germline CDR1 reads MGHDK; CDR2 reads SYGVNS. Between the trimmed V and J ends, which lost 3 bases and 7 bases, there was a span of 16 bases. The CDR3 region is CASSDWYRAREQYF. The CDR3 DNA reads as TGTGCCAGCAGTGATTGGTATAGAGCTCGGGAGCAGTACTTC.